The T cell receptor (beta chain) described here comes from a study of early T cells in non-severe SARS-CoV-2 infection. Germline V gives CDR1 GTSNPN, CDR2 SVGIG (reference sequence). This CDR3 spans 15 amino acids. V dropped 4 bases and J dropped 0 bases, with 13 bases sitting between them. This clonotype was seen ten or more times. Individual cDNA molecules received unique molecular identifiers during library preparation. Each CDR3 protein gets one entry after TCRdb re-called the 5' RACE reads with MiXCR. The table has tens of thousands of distinct CDR3 sequences, around a tenth seen once. The TCR originated in an adult who was a healthcare worker with PCR-confirmed SARS-CoV-2 infection or an uninfected control (not recorded which). Sequencing used whole blood. The V gene is TRBV30, the J gene TRBJ2-1, with a weak D call TRBD2 (5 bases). CDR3: CAWKRFESSYNEQFF. CDR3 bases: TGTGCCTGGAAGCGGTTTGAAAGCTCCTACAATGAGCAGTTCTTC.